This T cell receptor (beta chain) is drawn from a study of OX40 agonist ivuxolimab in advanced cancers. Broadly, across the study: The costimulatory receptor OX40 (CD134) was targeted by ivuxolimab, a fully human IgG2 agonistic monoclonal antibody. Intravenous ivuxolimab was administered to patients every 2 weeks at six dose levels: 0.01, 0.1, 0.3, 1.5, 3 and 10 mg/kg. Among the roughly 54 dose-escalation patients, approximately 20 had hepatocellular carcinoma, about 15 melanoma, 9 renal cell carcinoma and 9 head and neck cancer. A male proportion of nearly 85% and a mean age of 60 years, ranging from roughly 23 to 79, were recorded for the dose-escalation cohort. Patients were allowed to have had prior anti-PD-1, anti-PD-L1 or anti-CTLA-4 therapy, and more than 35% of the dose-escalation patients had been treated with checkpoint inhibitors. Partial responses occurred in three dose-escalation patients: two with cutaneous melanoma and one with hepatocellular carcinoma. The purpose of peripheral TCRbeta sequencing was to test whether ivuxolimab changed TCR sequence diversity and led to clonal T-cell expansion. The paper reports the monotherapy dose-escalation portion (N ≈ 52 patients) of the phase I ivuxolimab trial.

The paper's findings and limits, for the study overall: After ivuxolimab, more expanded clones were found on average in CD8+ T cells than in CD4+ T cells. The antigen specificity of the peripheral T cells that underwent clonal expansion was not determined. Low levels of normalized T-cell clonal expansion were also seen in some patients who did not respond. In the 0.1-3.0 mg/kg groups, partial responders were among the patients with the lowest normalized peripheral clonal expansion, particularly in CD8+ T cells. At doses of 0.1 to 3.0 mg/kg, clonal expansion of both CD4+ and CD8+ T cells in blood was seen between baseline and week 6.

The trial excluded patients who had a history of autoimmune disease or who were on systemic immunosuppression. In every dose cohort, peripheral blood was drawn for TCR sequencing at baseline, cycle 4 day 1, and cycle 7 day 1. Samples were obtained from an open-label, multicenter, first-in-human phase I dose-escalation trial of ivuxolimab. Adults with locally advanced or metastatic melanoma, renal cell carcinoma, hepatocellular carcinoma or head and neck squamous cell carcinoma were enrolled in the trial. CD4+ and CD8+ T cells were sorted separately from peripheral blood before TCR sequencing. Comments on this clone: Its antigen is currently not known. Base qualities are missing; no much larger clone stands one base away.

Reading the germline V gene (reference sequence) gives CDR1 DFQATT and CDR2 SNEGSKA. V gives up 3 bases and J gives up 5 bases, and the segment between their germline ends measures 7 bases. Spanning cysteine to phenylalanine, the CDR3 consists of 11 amino acids. The only DNA kept is the CDR3, 33 bases in frame from the first base. Genomic DNA was isolated from the sorted cells so that the TCRbeta CDR3 region could be sequenced. TCRbeta CDR3 regions were sequenced using the immunoSEQ Assay. The table was pulled from immuneACCESS by TCRdb, which kept in-frame rearrangements only. Such tables lose some clones; where checked, under half of the loss comes from unresolved V genes, and the rest has no known cause. This sample has some 95,000 clones in its table, and just over 90% of those were observed once. The biggest ten clones account for 0.4% to 0.55% of the sample.

The sample consisted of CD4+ or CD8+ T cells sorted from blood, taken in a trial of the OX40 agonist ivuxolimab. The sequence is built from TRBV20-1 and TRBJ2-5; the D gene assignment is ambiguous. This sequence originates from an adult with an advanced solid tumor such as melanoma, head and neck, liver or kidney cancer. The DNA sequence follows: TGCAGTGCTAGGTGGGCGGAGACCCAGTACTTC. It codes for CSARWAETQYF.